This entry lists 32 T cell receptor beta chains sequenced from one sample in a study of beta chain features in type 1 diabetes. Every bit of the isolated RNA underwent reverse transcription, so sequencing read expressed TCRB transcripts. Only in-frame clones appear in the TCRdb table, and some are missing; sequencing was by immunoSEQ multiplex PCR. This sample has a few hundred thousand clones; about 30% occur once, and the top ten carry 3.5% to 4.5%. Sequenced: central memory CD4+ T cells from blood. The receptors here all came from a man in his thirties or forties in good health.

V usage is TRBV29-1 and J usage is TRBJ2-5, with 8 positions matching TRBD1. V was pared by 7 bases and J by 7 bases, with 8 bases of the junction left unmatched. The CDR3 covers 12 residues. In germline, CDR1 is SQVTM, CDR2 ANQGSEA. The CDR3 loop reads CSAGQGGATQYF. CDR3 DNA sequence: TGCAGCGCTGGACAGGGTGGGGCGACCCAGTACTTC.

This clone occurred a few times. The sample carries other DNA sequences with the same CDR3. The V and J genes are TRBV2 and TRBJ1-2; tentative D call: TRBD1 (6 bases). In germline, CDR1 is SNHLY, CDR2 FYNNEI. The CDR3 extends over 13 amino acids. Trimming took off 2 bases at V and 4 bases at J, with 8 bases between the two ends. CDR3 DNA: TGTGCCAGCAGTGAAAAGGGGGGCTATGGCTACACCTTC. Encoded protein: CASSEKGGYGYTF.

The chain has TRBV2 and TRBJ2-5; D is perhaps TRBD1 (5 bases). The better agreement between TRBJ2-7 and the DNA end casts doubt on the J call. The CDR3 covers 13 residues. Germline CDR1 reads SNHLY; CDR2 reads FYNNEI. CDR3 coding DNA: TGTGCCAGCAGAGACGACAGAGCCTACGAGCAGTACTTC. Its protein product is CASRDDRAYEQYF.

The table lists this clone with a few counts. The V and J genes are TRBV7-2 and TRBJ2-1; tentative D call: TRBD2 (6 bases). Germline CDR1 SGHTA, CDR2 FQGNSA. Trimming shortened V by 7 bases and J by 3 bases, and 7 bases separated the two germline ends. This CDR3 has 12 residues. This CDR3 reads CASTEGYNEQFF. Written as DNA, the CDR3 is TGTGCCAGCACGGAGGGCTACAATGAGCAGTTCTTC.

This clone was seen more than once but under ten times. V and J are TRBV6-5 and TRBJ2-7, with 8 nucleotides matching TRBD1. The V segment lost 7 bases and the J segment 2 bases; nucleotides outside the gene matches: 10. In germline, CDR1 is MNHEY, CDR2 SVGAGI. The CDR3 runs to 15 residues. CDR3 DNA: TGTGCCAGCAAGAACGTTGGACAGGGTACCTACGAGCAGTACTTC. Its protein product is CASKNVGQGTYEQYF.

This chain's CDR3 is CASSLEPTGDTEAFF. The CDR3 DNA sequence: TGCGCCAGCAGCTTGGAACCGACAGGGGACACTGAAGCTTTCTTT. This rearrangement joins TRBV5-1 to TRBJ1-1; 8 bases match TRBD1. Germline assignment: CDR1 SGHRS and CDR2 YFSETQ. Unmatched junction bases numbered 4, after V lost 0 bases and J lost 3 bases. CDR3 length equals 15 residues.

The genes are TRBV10-3 and TRBJ1-2, with TRBD1 as a possible D gene (6 bases). Germline V gene lookup returns CDR1 ENHRY and CDR2 SYGVKD. Trimming removed 5 bases at V and 6 bases at J, with 10 bases between. The CDR3 is 12 residues long. CDR3 nucleotide sequence: TGTGCCATCAGTTGGGACAACGATGGCTACACCTTC. This translates into CAISWDNDGYTF.

Comment on this clone: This CDR3 is missing its conserved last phenylalanine or tryptophan, likely due to a read error. No DNA is shown, since the ends of the CDR3 on it are uncertain; the CDR3 is the one TCRdb lists. The chain links TRBV20-1 to TRBJ1-2. Germline CDR1 is DFQATT and CDR2 is SNEGSKA (reference sequence). The CDR3 is 8 residues long, ends included. The CDR3 here is CSARVGDL.

This clone was observed a handful of times. V and J are TRBV19 and TRBJ2-1, with TRBD2 matching over 10 bases. V lost 8 bases and J lost 8; bases outside the gene matches: 9. Germline CDR1 is LNHDA and CDR2 is SQIVND (reference sequence). The CDR3 extends over 14 amino acids. The CDR3 nucleotides read TGTGCCAGTGGGAATAAAGCGGGAGGGTATGAGCAGTTCTTC. It yields the protein CASGNKAGGYEQFF.

This clone was observed many times. This CDR3 is also generated by other DNA sequences in the sample. The V call is TRBV7-2, the J call TRBJ1-2; D perhaps matches TRBD1 (5 bases). The germline V gene encodes CDR1 SGHTA and CDR2 FQGNSA. V dropped 2 bases and J dropped 7 bases, with 17 bases sitting between them. This CDR3 contains 15 residues. This CDR3 reads CASSLQRGSGGGYTF. CDR3 in DNA: TGTGCCAGCAGCTTACAACGGGGATCCGGGGGTGGCTACACCTTC.

Comments on this clone: This sequence is one base from a far larger clone and is likely a read error. The rearrangement uses TRBV29-1 and TRBJ2-7; D perhaps matches TRBD2 (5 bases). CDR1 SQVTM and CDR2 ANQGSEA come from the germline V gene. The CDR3 is 16 residues long. V lost 3 bases to trimming and J lost 2 bases, with 20 bases between them. As DNA, the CDR3 is TGCAGCGTTGACGCCCCAGGATCCGGGGTAACCTACGAGCAGTACTTC. It codes for CSVDAPGSGVTYEQYF.

The chain links TRBV11-2 to TRBJ2-1; D is possibly TRBD2 (5 bases). Germline V gene sequence: CDR1 SGHAT, CDR2 FQNNGV. Trimming pared 0 bases from V and 4 bases from J, leaving 7 bases between. This CDR3 has 14 amino acids. CDR3 loop: CASSLDGVYNEQFF. The CDR3 nucleotides read TGTGCCAGCAGCTTAGACGGGGTTTACAATGAGCAGTTCTTC.

This clone was recorded only once. This chain uses TRBV28 with TRBJ2-2; D possibly corresponds to TRBD1 (5 bases). The CDR3 is made up of 16 amino acids. V lost 6 bases and J 6 bases, leaving 20 bases between the germline ends. The V gene's germline CDR1 is MDHEN and CDR2 SYDVKM. CDR3: CASRGEIGVVSGELFF. CDR3 nucleotide sequence: TGTGCCAGCAGAGGGGAAATCGGTGTAGTATCCGGGGAGCTGTTTTTT. The full variable domain, rest sourced from reference TRBV28 and TRBJ2-2, is DVKVTQSSRYLVKRTGEKVFLECVQDMDHENMFWYRQDPGLGLRLIYFSYDVKMKEKGDIPEGYSVSREKKERFSLILESASTNQTSMYLCASRGEIGVVSGELFFGEGSRLTVL.

Here the CDR3 reads CAWSGQFLYEQYF. In DNA form, the CDR3 reads TGTGCCTGGAGTGGGCAATTCCTCTACGAGCAGTACTTC. The V gene is TRBV30, the J gene TRBJ2-7; D unclear. The germline gives CDR1 GTSNPN, CDR2 SVGIG (reference sequence). Trimming took off 1 base at V and 3 bases at J, with 10 bases between the two ends. This CDR3 is built from 13 residues.

The chain carries TRBV29-1 and TRBJ1-1; TRBD1 aligns across 10 bases. The trim removed 5 bases at V and 0 bases at J, leaving 6 bases unmatched. This CDR3 has 15 amino acids. Germline V gene data show CDR1 as SQVTM and CDR2 as ANQGSEA. The CDR3 DNA sequence: TGCAGCGTTAAAGGACAGGGGGGAATGAACACTGAAGCTTTCTTT. It is translated as CSVKGQGGMNTEAFF.

This clone was counted only a few times. The chain carries TRBV11-2 and TRBJ2-5; no clear D. Between the trimmed V and J ends, which lost 4 bases and 5 bases, there was a span of 17 bases. The germline V gene encodes CDR1 SGHAT and CDR2 FQNNGV. The CDR3 extends over 15 amino acids. The CDR3 region has the DNA TGTGCCAGCAGCTCGCGAGTATACGAGGTGGAGACCCAGTACTTC. Translating it yields CASSSRVYEVETQYF.

The V gene is TRBV6-5, the J gene TRBJ2-5; unclear D gene. The germline V and J ends were trimmed by 8 bases and 2 bases, with 12 bases remaining between them. CDR1 is MNHEY and CDR2 is SVGAGI in the germline V gene. This CDR3 comprises 13 residues. The CDR3 spells CASASGRQETQYF. The CDR3 nucleotides are TGTGCCAGCGCGTCGGGCAGACAAGAGACCCAGTACTTC.

J is TRBJ2-5 and V is TRBV2, with TRBD1 identical over 8 bases. V was clipped by 3 bases and J by 2 bases; unmatched bases: 5. CDR1 SNHLY and CDR2 FYNNEI come from the germline V gene. The CDR3 has 15 amino acids. The DNA of the CDR3 is TGTGCCAGCAGTGACTTTGGACAGGGACAAGAGACCCAGTACTTC. Its translation is CASSDFGQGQETQYF. Full variable domain (rest looked up from reference TRBV2 and TRBJ2-5): EPEVTQTPSHQVTQMGQEVILRCVPISNHLYFYWYRQILGQKVEFLVSFYNNEISEKSEIFDDQFSVERPDGSNFTLKIRSTKLEDSAMYFCASSDFGQGQETQYFGPGTRLLVL.

This clone has a handful of counts. CDR3 loop: CASSPRDLKETQYF. CDR3 sequence (DNA): TGTGCCAGCAGCCCCCGGGACCTTAAAGAGACCCAGTACTTC. The chain carries TRBV5-6 and TRBJ2-5; D possibly matches TRBD1 or TRBD2 (5 bases each). This CDR3 region has 14 residues. The V and J ends lost 4 bases and 3 bases respectively, with 13 bases between them. Looked up from germline, CDR1 is SGHDT and CDR2 is YYEEEE.

In its sample, this clone was seen a few times. This chain joins TRBV30 and TRBJ2-3, with no clear D. This CDR3 is built from 12 residues. In germline, CDR1 is GTSNPN, CDR2 SVGIG (reference sequence). Trimming shortened V by 2 bases and J by 2 bases, and 5 bases separated the two germline ends. CDR3 residues: CAWSPYTDTQYF. The CDR3 nucleotides read TGTGCCTGGAGTCCCTACACAGATACGCAGTATTTT.

DNA for the CDR3: TGTGCCAGCAGTTTATCGCCCCAATCCTACGAGCAGTACTTC. Translating gives CASSLSPQSYEQYF. The chain joins TRBV27 to TRBJ2-7; D unresolved. This CDR3 contains 14 residues. V gave up 0 bases and J gave up 1 base, with 7 bases separating them. Germline assignment: CDR1 MNHEY and CDR2 SMNVEV (reference sequence).

The genes are TRBV4-2 and TRBJ2-1; D is uncertain. The CDR3 runs to 15 residues. Trimming shortened V by 0 bases and J by 7 bases, and 13 bases separated the two germline ends. Germline V gene sequence: CDR1 LGHNA, CDR2 YNFKEQ. For the CDR3, the DNA is TGTGCCAGCAGCCAAGATCTAAGAGAAGGGAATGAGCAGTTCTTC. Translated, it gives CASSQDLREGNEQFF.

The chain combines TRBV4-1 with TRBJ2-5, with unresolved D. V was pared by 3 bases and J by 3 bases, with 11 bases between. In germline, CDR1 is MGHRA, CDR2 YSYEKL. This CDR3 is built from 14 residues. Here the CDR3 reads CASSQAAIEETQYF. The CDR3 region has the DNA TGCGCCAGCAGCCAGGCAGCGATCGAAGAGACCCAGTACTTC.

In this sample, this clone turned up a few times. The chain uses TRBV29-1 and TRBJ1-1; D might be TRBD1 (5 bases). Trimming pared 3 bases from V and 4 bases from J, leaving 12 bases between. Looked up from germline, CDR1 is SQVTM and CDR2 is ANQGSEA. This CDR3 spans 13 amino acids. CDR3 DNA sequence: TGCAGCGTTGACGACGGGGGGATCACTGAAGCTTTCTTT. This codes for CSVDDGGITEAFF.

In the case of this clone: Other DNA sequences in this specimen translate into the identical CDR3. The J gene is TRBJ1-1, the V gene TRBV9; no firm D call. Trimming stripped 3 bases from V and 6 bases from J, with 15 bases between. This CDR3 has 14 residues. The germline gives CDR1 SGDLS, CDR2 YYNGEE. Here the CDR3 DNA reads TGTGCCAGCAGCGAGTCCCCTCGTGGGGCTGAAGCTTTCTTT. It yields the protein CASSESPRGAEAFF. Complete variable domain (other parts from reference TRBV9 and TRBJ1-1): DSGVTQTPKHLITATGQRVTLRCSPRSGDLSVYWYQQSLDQGLQFLIQYYNGEERAKGNILERFSAQQFPDLHSELNLSSLELGDSALYFCASSESPRGAEAFFGQGTRLTVV.

The chain's CDR3 is CASSWLAPTKETQYF. CDR3 sequence (DNA): TGTGCCAGCAGTTGGCTCGCTCCAACCAAAGAGACCCAGTACTTC. The chain uses TRBV11-3 and TRBJ2-5, with D hard to call. The CDR3 contains 15 residues. Germline V gene data show CDR1 as SGHNT and CDR2 as YENEEA. V lost 6 bases to trimming and J lost 3 bases, with 17 bases between them.

The table lists this clone with a few counts. V is TRBV11-2 and J is TRBJ2-5; D remains ambiguous. CDR1 and CDR2 (germline): SGHAT, FQNNGV. V shed 1 base and J shed 3 bases, with 6 bases lying between them. The CDR3 consists of 13 residues. The chain's CDR3 is CASSLGTEETQYF. The CDR3 DNA sequence: TGTGCCAGCAGCTTAGGGACGGAAGAGACCCAGTACTTC.

This clone has just a few counts. The genes are TRBV2 and TRBJ2-1; the match to TRBD2 covers 16 bases. Germline V gene lookup returns CDR1 SNHLY and CDR2 FYNNEI. There are 15 residues in the CDR3. The V segment lost 8 bases and the J segment 7 bases; nucleotides outside the gene matches: 5. CDR3 amino acids: CASAGLAGGINEQFF. The CDR3 DNA follows: TGTGCCAGCGCGGGACTAGCGGGGGGGATAAATGAGCAGTTCTTC.

This clone was observed a single time. The chain employs TRBV7-6 and TRBJ2-3; D gene unclear. Germline V gene sequence: CDR1 SGHVS, CDR2 FNYEAQ. Trimming removed 1 base from V and 5 bases from J, with 10 bases in between. This CDR3 has 14 residues. The CDR3 DNA follows: TGTGCCAGCAGCTTAGGTAGCATCTTAGATACGCAGTATTTT. This encodes CASSLGSILDTQYF. The full variable domain, completed using reference TRBV7-6 and TRBJ2-3, is GAGVSQSPRYKVTKRGQDVALRCDPISGHVSLYWYRQALGQGPEFLTYFNYEAQQDKSGLPNDRFSAERPEGSISTLTIQRTEQRDSAMYRCASSLGSILDTQYFGPGTRLTVL.

This clone has a handful of counts. The rearrangement links TRBV18 to TRBJ2-7; TRBD1 matches at 8 bases. From germline, CDR1 is KGHSH and CDR2 LQKENI. The ends lost 3 bases at V and 6 bases at J; junction bases unmatched: 7. The CDR3 loop spans 14 amino acids. CDR3 residues: CASSPGQGGREQYF. The CDR3 nucleotides read TGTGCCAGCTCACCCGGACAGGGTGGGCGCGAGCAGTACTTC.

CDR3 sequence (DNA): TGTGCCAGCAGCTTCTCCTGGGGACAGCTCGGGCGCAATCAGCCCCAGCATTTT. This gives the protein CASSFSWGQLGRNQPQHF. The chain recombines TRBV7-2 with TRBJ1-5; TRBD1 matches at 7 bases. V dropped 3 bases and J dropped 2; count of bases not matched to a gene: 13. The CDR3 is made up of 18 amino acids. Per germline, CDR1 SGHTA and CDR2 FQGNSA.

The sample holds many counts of this clone. The same CDR3 arises from other DNA sequences in this sample as well. The chain couples TRBV9 to TRBJ2-5; the match to TRBD2 covers 9 bases. Unmatched junction bases numbered 4, after V lost 0 bases and J lost 4 bases. The CDR3 length is 15 residues. Germline CDR1 is SGDLS and CDR2 is YYNGEE. CDR3 sequence: CASSVDSGRGETQYF. In DNA form, the CDR3 reads TGTGCCAGCAGCGTAGATAGCGGGAGAGGAGAGACCCAGTACTTC. The variable domain in full, with the rest retrieved from reference TRBV9 and TRBJ2-5, is DSGVTQTPKHLITATGQRVTLRCSPRSGDLSVYWYQQSLDQGLQFLIQYYNGEERAKGNILERFSAQQFPDLHSELNLSSLELGDSALYFCASSVDSGRGETQYFGPGTRLLVL.